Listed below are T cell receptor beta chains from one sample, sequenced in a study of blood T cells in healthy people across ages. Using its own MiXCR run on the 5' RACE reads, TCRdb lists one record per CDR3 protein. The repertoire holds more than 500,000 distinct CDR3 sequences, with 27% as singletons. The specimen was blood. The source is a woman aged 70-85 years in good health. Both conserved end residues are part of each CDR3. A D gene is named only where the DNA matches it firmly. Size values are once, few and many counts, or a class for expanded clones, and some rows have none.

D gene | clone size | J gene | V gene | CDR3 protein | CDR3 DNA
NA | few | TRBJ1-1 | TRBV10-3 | CAISEPLSGIIAEAFF | TGTGCCATCAGTGAACCCCTGTCGGGGATCATCGCTGAAGCTTTCTTT
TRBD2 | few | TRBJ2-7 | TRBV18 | CASPRLAGGEQYF | TGTGCCAGCCCCCGACTAGCGGGGGGTGAGCAGTACTTC
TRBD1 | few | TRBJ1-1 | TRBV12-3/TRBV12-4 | CASSRDREAEAFF | TGTGCCAGCAGTCGGGACAGGGAGGCTGAAGCTTTCTTT
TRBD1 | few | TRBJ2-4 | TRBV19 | CATGRTGAKNIQYF | TGTGCCACCGGACGGACAGGAGCCAAAAACATTCAGTACTTC
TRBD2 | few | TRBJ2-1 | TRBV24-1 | CATSRTSGEYNEQFF | TGTGCCACCAGCCGGACTAGCGGGGAATACAATGAGCAGTTCTTC
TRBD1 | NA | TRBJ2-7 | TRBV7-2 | CASSFQTGALGGEQYF | TGTGCCAGCAGCTTCCAGACAGGGGCCCTTGGGGGCGAGCAGTACTTC
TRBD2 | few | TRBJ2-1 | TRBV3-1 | CASSLGLASAPLNEQFF | TGTGCCAGCAGCCTCGGACTAGCTTCGGCCCCCCTCAATGAGCAGTTCTTC
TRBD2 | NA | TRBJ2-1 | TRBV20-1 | CSAHKAGLTYNEQFF | TGCAGTGCTCACAAAGCGGGGTTAACCTACAATGAGCAGTTCTTC
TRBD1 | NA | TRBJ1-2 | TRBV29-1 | CSIRDRAEGYTF | TGCAGCATCCGGGACAGGGCTGAAGGCTACACCTTC
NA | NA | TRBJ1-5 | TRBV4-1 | CASSQEGIRGGNQPQHF | TGCGCCAGCAGCCAAGAAGGTATACGGGGGGGCAATCAGCCCCAGCATTTT
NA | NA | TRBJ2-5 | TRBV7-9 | CASSLIGAGQETQYF | TGTGCCAGCAGCTTAATCGGTGCGGGGCAAGAGACCCAGTACTTC
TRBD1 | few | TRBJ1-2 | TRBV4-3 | CASSRGTGANYGYTF | TGCGCCAGCAGCCGGGGGACAGGGGCCAACTATGGCTACACCTTC
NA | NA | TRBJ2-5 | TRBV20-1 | CSARDNGGWKTQYF | TGCAGTGCTAGAGATAACGGGGGATGGAAGACCCAGTACTTC
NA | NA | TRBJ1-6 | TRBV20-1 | CSALTGNNSPLHF | TGCAGTGCACTGACAGGAAATAATTCACCCCTCCACTTT
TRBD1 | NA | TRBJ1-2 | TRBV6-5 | CASSYSPGQHNYGYTF | TGTGCCAGCAGTTACTCCCCGGGACAGCATAACTATGGCTACACCTTC
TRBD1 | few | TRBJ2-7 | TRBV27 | CASSPRDREPFRDYEQYF | TGTGCCAGCAGTCCAAGGGACAGGGAACCCTTCCGTGACTACGAGCAGTACTTC
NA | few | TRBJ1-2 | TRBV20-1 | CSARRSGGKARYGGYTF | TGCAGTGCTAGGAGAAGCGGGGGGAAAGCCCGCTATGGCGGCTACACCTTC
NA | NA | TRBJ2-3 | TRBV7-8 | CASSLAIRTDTQYF | TGTGCCAGCAGCTTAGCCATTCGCACAGATACGCAGTATTTT
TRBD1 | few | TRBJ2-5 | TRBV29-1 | CSEGTGVGTQYF | TGCAGCGAGGGGACAGGGGTTGGGACCCAGTACTTC
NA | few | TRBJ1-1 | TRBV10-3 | CAISDGRAVAEAFF | TGTGCCATCAGTGACGGACGGGCGGTCGCTGAAGCTTTCTTT
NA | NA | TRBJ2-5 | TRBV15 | CATSRDNGETQYF | TGTGCCACCAGCAGAGACAATGGGGAGACCCAGTACTTC
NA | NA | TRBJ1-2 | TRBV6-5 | CASSYGEVYGYTF | TGTGCCAGCAGTTACGGGGAGGTCTATGGCTACACCTTC
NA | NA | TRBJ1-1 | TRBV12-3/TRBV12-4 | CASSPGQIEAFF | TGTGCCAGCAGTCCAGGACAGATTGAAGCTTTCTTT
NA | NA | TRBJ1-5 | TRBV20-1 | CSARGGLQPQHF | TGCAGTGCTAGAGGGGGGTTGCAGCCCCAGCATTTT
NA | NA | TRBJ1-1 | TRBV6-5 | CASSYSAGQYEAFF | TGTGCCAGCAGTTACTCGGCCGGCCAATATGAAGCTTTCTTT
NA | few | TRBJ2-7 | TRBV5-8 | CASSFTTGLTYEQYF | TGTGCCAGCAGCTTTACGACAGGTCTAACCTACGAGCAGTACTTC
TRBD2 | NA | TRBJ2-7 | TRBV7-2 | CASSRRGGAFGSYEQYF | TGTGCCAGCAGCAGACGCGGGGGGGCCTTCGGATCCTACGAGCAGTACTTC
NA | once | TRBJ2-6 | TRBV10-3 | CAIRGAEKPPGANVLTF | TGTGCCATCAGAGGGGCAGAAAAACCCCCTGGGGCCAACGTCCTGACTTTC
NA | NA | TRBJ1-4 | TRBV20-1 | CSARVNSAEKLFF | TGTAGTGCTAGAGTCAACTCGGCGGAAAAACTGTTTTTT
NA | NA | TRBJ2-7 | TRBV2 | CASTPGNFLGQYF | TGTGCCAGCACGCCAGGGAACTTCCTTGGGCAGTACTTC
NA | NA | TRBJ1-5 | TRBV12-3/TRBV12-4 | CASRPTGGGQPQHF | TGTGCCAGCAGACCCACAGGAGGAGGCCAGCCCCAGCATTTT
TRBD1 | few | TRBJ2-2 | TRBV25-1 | CASSASPGQGTGELFF | TGTGCCAGCAGTGCCTCCCCGGGACAGGGTACCGGGGAGCTGTTTTTT
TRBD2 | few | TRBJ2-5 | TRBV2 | CASSFYSGGGETQYF | TGTGCCAGCAGTTTTTACAGCGGGGGAGGGGAGACCCAGTACTTC
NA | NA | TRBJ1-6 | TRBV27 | CASSLVLSAGGSPLHF | TGTGCCAGCAGTTTAGTTTTATCGGCAGGAGGATCACCCCTCCACTTT
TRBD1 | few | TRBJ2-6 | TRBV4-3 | CASSLGTGKTNVLTF | TGCGCCAGCAGCCTGGGGACAGGGAAGACCAACGTCCTGACTTTC
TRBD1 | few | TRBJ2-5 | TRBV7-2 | CASSLDRSMGTQYF | TGTGCCAGCAGCTTGGACAGGTCCATGGGGACCCAGTACTTC
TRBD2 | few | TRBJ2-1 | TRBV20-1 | CSAREGAGGSYNEQFF | TGCAGTGCTAGAGAAGGGGCGGGGGGATCCTACAATGAGCAGTTCTTC
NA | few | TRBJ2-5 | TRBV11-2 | CASSPQGPGYPQETQYF | TGTGCCAGCAGCCCCCAAGGGCCGGGGTATCCCCAAGAGACCCAGTACTTC
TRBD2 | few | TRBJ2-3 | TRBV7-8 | CASSLGGGGSDTQYF | TGTGCCAGCAGCTTAGGCGGGGGAGGTTCAGATACGCAGTATTTT
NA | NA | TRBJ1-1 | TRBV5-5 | CASSLGGRSTEAFF | TGTGCCAGCAGCTTGGGGGGGCGTAGCACTGAAGCTTTCTTT
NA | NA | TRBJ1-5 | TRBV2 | CASRQGGQPQHF | TGTGCCAGCAGGCAGGGAGGTCAGCCCCAGCATTTT
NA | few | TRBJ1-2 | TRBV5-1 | CASSLEVTGGYTF | TGCGCCAGCAGCTTGGAGGTGACCGGGGGCTACACCTTC
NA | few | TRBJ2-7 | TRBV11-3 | CASSSRRSSYEQYF | TGTGCCAGCAGCTCCCGACGCAGCTCCTACGAGCAGTACTTC
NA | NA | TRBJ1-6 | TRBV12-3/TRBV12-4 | CASSWQGRNSPLHF | TGTGCCAGCAGTTGGCAGGGGCGAAATTCACCCCTCCACTTT
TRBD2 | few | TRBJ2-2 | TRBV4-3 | CASSQGGTSRMNTGELFF | TGCGCCAGCAGCCAAGGTGGGACTAGCAGAATGAACACCGGGGAGCTGTTTTTT
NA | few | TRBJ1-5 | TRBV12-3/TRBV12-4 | CASSLTGTRSNQPQHF | TGTGCCAGCAGTTTGACCGGGACGAGAAGCAATCAGCCCCAGCATTTT
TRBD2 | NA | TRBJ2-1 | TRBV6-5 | CASSYPPGTSGEHNEQFF | TGTGCCAGCAGTTACCCACCAGGGACTAGCGGGGAACACAATGAGCAGTTCTTC
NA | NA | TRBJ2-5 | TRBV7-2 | CASSSGHLQETQYF | TGTGCCAGCAGCTCCGGACACCTTCAAGAGACCCAGTACTTC